The clone carrying this T cell receptor (beta chain) was seen repeatedly, ten times or more. The antigen remains unidentified. The germline CDR1 and CDR2 sequences are SGHAT and FQNNGV. V lost 5 bases and J 3 bases, leaving 16 bases between the germline ends. This CDR3 region has 15 residues. Axillary draining lymph nodes of breast cancer patients supplied the node samples. The data derive from a study of breast tumors, draining lymph nodes, adjacent tissues. Study outcomes and limitations: Luminal-like breast cancer showed significantly higher tumor–nontumor repertoire similarity than basal-like. Findings are consistent with lymph node origin and intratumoral expansion of most tumor T cells. Tumor repertoires ranked between lymph nodes and nontumor tissue in diversity, with V and J gene preferences. Data only fit, rather than demonstrated, lymph node origin of most tumor T cells.

TCRdb reanalysed the multiplex PCR reads using MiXCR and keeps one entry per CDR3 protein. The sample contains about 200,000 distinct CDR3 sequences, 34% of which appear only once. The sequenced sample consisted of axillary lymph node tissue. The clonotype originates from a female donor with breast cancer. Some clones in this sample may be carry-over from other donors' samples. The genes are TRBV11-2 and TRBJ2-5, with D maybe TRBD2 (5 bases). CDR3 in amino acids: CASSPGGGFEETQYF. The CDR3 DNA sequence: TGTGCCAGCAGCCCCGGAGGTGGATTTGAAGAGACCCAGTACTTC.